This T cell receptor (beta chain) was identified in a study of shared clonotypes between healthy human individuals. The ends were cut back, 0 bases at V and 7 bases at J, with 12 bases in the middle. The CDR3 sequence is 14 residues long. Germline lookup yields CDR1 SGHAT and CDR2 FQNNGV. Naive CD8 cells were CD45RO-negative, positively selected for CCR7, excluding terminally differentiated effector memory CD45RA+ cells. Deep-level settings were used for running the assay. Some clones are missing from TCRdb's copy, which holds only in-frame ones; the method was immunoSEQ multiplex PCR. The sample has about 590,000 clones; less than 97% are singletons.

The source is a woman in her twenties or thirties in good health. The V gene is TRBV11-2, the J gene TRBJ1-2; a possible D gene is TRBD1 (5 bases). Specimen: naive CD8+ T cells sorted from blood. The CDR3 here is CASSLEGGAPGYTF. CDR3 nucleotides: TGTGCCAGCAGCTTAGAGGGCGGGGCCCCTGGCTACACCTTC. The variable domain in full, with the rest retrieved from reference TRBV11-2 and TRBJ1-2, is EAGVAQSPRYKIIEKRQSVAFWCNPISGHATLYWYQQILGQGPKLLIQFQNNGVVDDSQLPKDRFSAERLKGVDSTLKIQPAKLEDSAVYLCASSLEGGAPGYTFGSGTRLTVV.